The 14 T cell receptor beta chains in this list originate from one sample, sequenced in a study of T cell changes during pregnancy in multiple sclerosis. Sequencing was performed with immunoSEQ multiplex PCR; in TCRdb, only in-frame clones are kept and a portion is missing. The data show some 100,000 clones, around 93% seen once. Specimen: peripheral blood, collected before pregnancy. The receptors stem from a female donor with multiple sclerosis, enrolled in a pregnancy study.

The J gene is TRBJ1-1, the V gene TRBV4-2; a possible D gene is TRBD1 (6 bases). The CDR3 is 17 amino acids. Trimming pared 2 bases from V and 0 bases from J, leaving 16 bases between. Germline V gene sequence: CDR1 LGHNA, CDR2 YNFKEQ. The CDR3 sequence is CASSQLGAARLNTEAFF. CDR3 coding DNA: TGTGCCAGCAGCCAATTGGGGGCAGCTCGTTTGAACACTGAAGCTTTCTTT.

The chain carries TRBV19 and TRBJ2-2; TRBD2 matches 8 bases. This CDR3 is 14 amino acids long. V trimming: 3 bases; J trimming: 4 bases; junction bases outside the gene matches: 1. CDR1 LNHDA and CDR2 SQIVND come from the germline V gene (reference sequence). The DNA for the CDR3 is TGTGCCAGTAGTATCGGGGGGGCCACCGGGGAGCTGTTTTTT. As protein: CASSIGGATGELFF.

CDR3 coding DNA: TGCGCCAGCAGCTTGGACAGGGCAAGCACAGATACGCAGTATTTT. Translation gives CASSLDRASTDTQYF. This chain uses TRBV5-1 with TRBJ2-3; the D gene is possibly TRBD1 (6 bases). Trimming left V 0 bases short and J 0 bases short, with 8 bases between. CDR1 SGHRS and CDR2 YFSETQ come from the germline V gene. This CDR3 region has 15 residues.

About this clone: Other DNA sequences in the sample encode the same CDR3. The V gene is TRBV19, the J gene TRBJ1-2, with D unresolved. The CDR3 runs 12 residues. Germline loops: CDR1 LNHDA, CDR2 SQIVND (reference sequence). The germline V and J ends were trimmed by 3 bases and 4 bases, with 6 bases remaining between them. The chain's CDR3 is CASSISVYGYTF. DNA of the CDR3: TGTGCCAGTAGTATCTCGGTCTATGGCTACACCTTC.

This rearrangement joins TRBV6-1 to TRBJ1-1, with 7 bases lining up with TRBD1. This CDR3 has 14 residues. V trimming: 7 bases; J trimming: 2 bases; junction bases outside the gene matches: 7. CDR1 and CDR2 (germline): MNHNS, SASEGT. The CDR3: CASNEGADNTEAFF. In DNA form, the CDR3 reads TGTGCCAGCAATGAGGGGGCGGATAACACTGAAGCTTTCTTT.

The rearrangement joins TRBV4-2 to TRBJ2-3; D perhaps matches TRBD1 (5 bases). V lost 4 bases to trimming and J lost 5 bases, with 16 bases between them. CDR1 LGHNA and CDR2 YNFKEQ come from the germline V gene. There are 15 residues in the CDR3. CDR3 amino acids: CASSPDEGVGDTQYF. In nucleotides, the CDR3 is TGTGCCAGCAGCCCCGATGAAGGGGTTGGAGATACGCAGTATTTT.

The DNA for the CDR3 is TGTGCCAGCAGTTTAAATCATTTCTACGAGCAGTACTTC. Encoded protein: CASSLNHFYEQYF. This chain uses TRBV27 with TRBJ2-7, with D unresolved. This CDR3 is 13 amino acids long. Between the trimmed V and J ends, which lost 2 bases and 3 bases, there was a span of 8 bases. Germline CDR1 MNHEY, CDR2 SMNVEV (reference sequence).

The chain recombines TRBV14 with TRBJ1-4; D is possibly TRBD1 (6 bases). This CDR3 has 14 residues. Deletions cut 5 bases from V and 7 bases from J, with 14 bases between. Looked up from germline, CDR1 is SGHDN and CDR2 is FVKESK. CDR3 nucleotides: TGTGCCAGCAGCTCCATGCAGGGGTTTGAAAAACTGTTTTTT. As protein: CASSSMQGFEKLFF.

CDR3 in amino acids: CASSRSSSGSYEQYF. CDR3 sequence (DNA): TGTGCCAGCAGTAGATCGTCGAGCGGGAGCTACGAGCAGTACTTC. The V gene is TRBV6-6, the J gene TRBJ2-7; TRBD2 agrees at 8 bases. The CDR3 runs 15 residues. The V gene's germline CDR1 is MNHNY and CDR2 SVGAGI (reference sequence). V dropped 5 bases and J dropped 3; count of bases not matched to a gene: 9.

This rearrangement joins TRBV27 to TRBJ2-2; D not resolved. From germline, CDR1 is MNHEY and CDR2 SMNVEV (reference sequence). Trimming pared 10 bases from V and 1 base from J, leaving 10 bases between. The CDR3 spans 13 residues. This chain's CDR3 is CATRSENTGELFF. In DNA form, the CDR3 reads TGTGCCACCAGATCAGAGAACACCGGGGAGCTGTTTTTT.

CDR3 in amino acids: CACNRGRSQYF. CDR3 coding DNA: TGTGCCTGTAACAGGGGTAGGTCCCAGTACTTC. This chain joins TRBV30 and TRBJ2-5; 7 bases agree with TRBD1. Germline V gene data show CDR1 as GTSNPN and CDR2 as SVGIG (reference sequence). This CDR3 spans 11 amino acids. J lost 9 bases, V lost 6 bases, and 7 bases had no gene match.

The J gene is TRBJ2-3, the V gene TRBV6-1, with 9 bases fitting TRBD2. Germline loops: CDR1 MNHNS, CDR2 SASEGT. Trimming removed 6 bases from V and 0 bases from J; junction bases left unmatched: 4. The CDR3 is 15 residues long. Written as DNA, the CDR3 is TGTGCCAGCAGACTAGCGGGTGCTAGCACAGATACGCAGTATTTT. It translates to CASRLAGASTDTQYF.

This clone was seen just once. The chain couples TRBV2 to TRBJ2-1, with TRBD2 matching over 7 bases. The CDR3 consists of 17 residues. From germline, CDR1 is SNHLY and CDR2 FYNNEI. Trimming at V came to 5 bases and at J to 5 bases, leaving 15 bases not matched to a gene. The CDR3 region is CASSPTLAETVHNEQFF. The CDR3 coding sequence is TGTGCCAGCAGTCCTACCCTAGCGGAGACGGTCCACAATGAGCAGTTCTTC.

The chain recombines TRBV30 with TRBJ2-1, with D possibly TRBD1 on 6 matching bases. The germline V and J ends were trimmed by 3 bases and 4 bases, with 13 bases remaining between them. In germline, CDR1 is GTSNPN, CDR2 SVGIG (reference sequence). CDR3 length: 14 amino acids. CDR3 sequence reads: CAWSATGSYNEQFF. In DNA form, the CDR3 reads TGTGCCTGGAGCGCTACAGGGTCTTACAATGAGCAGTTCTTC.